This TCR beta chain was captured in a study of human T cells and chemical hapten exposure. The trim removed 4 bases at V and 4 bases at J, leaving 10 bases unmatched. Germline V gives CDR1 MGHRA, CDR2 YSYEKL. The CDR3 loop spans 15 amino acids. Findings and caveats of the study: Expanded TCR sets contained significantly more large CDR3 similarity clusters than controls. Correlating positively with patch test score were the PT1 expanded TCR counts.

Worth noting for this clonotype: Its antigen is currently unknown.

The time point was: patch test 1, 2 weeks after DPC sensitization. Noted treatment: therapeutic diphenylcyclopropenone sensitization with weekly scalp DPC. In every case, blood was obtained before the patch test was applied. Each CDR3 protein gets one entry after TCRdb re-called the RACE reads with MiXCR. The repertoire holds 180,000 or so distinct CDR3 sequences, with roughly 15% as singletons. V is TRBV4-1 and J is TRBJ2-7; 7 bases fit TRBD1. This clonotype was sampled from a young woman with alopecia areata. Some clones in this sample may be carry-over from other donors' samples. The specimen was whole blood, collected in connection with sensitization to the hapten diphenylcyclopropenone (DPC). The CDR3 DNA sequence: TGCGCCAGCAGCCCTGTTCCGAGGGACAGTTACGAGCAGTACTTC. Its protein product is CASSPVPRDSYEQYF.